Below are 25 T cell receptor beta chains sequenced from a single sample in a study of blood T cell repertoires in COVID-19. Measured with immunoSEQ multiplex PCR; TCRdb has only the in-frame clones, and not every one. Altogether 80,000 to 90,000 clones are present, approximately 82% being singletons, with the ten largest covering approximately 2.3%. Specimen: peripheral blood. The receptor set was obtained from a woman in her 70s with acute or convalescent COVID-19.

The sample holds one count of this clone. The chain carries TRBV6-5 and TRBJ1-4; TRBD1 might be the D (5 bases). In germline, CDR1 is MNHEY, CDR2 SVGAGI. The CDR3 is made up of 14 amino acids. The V gene lost 2 bases and the J gene lost 3 bases, with 7 bases spanning the gap. The CDR3 loop reads CASSYGTPNEKLFF. Written as DNA, the CDR3 is TGTGCCAGCAGTTACGGGACTCCTAATGAAAAACTGTTTTTT.

The chain links TRBV6-5 to TRBJ1-2; 8 nucleotides align to TRBD1. CDR3 size: 13 residues. Germline assignment: CDR1 MNHEY and CDR2 SVGAGI. V lost 7 bases and J lost 6; bases outside the gene matches: 7. CDR3 sequence: CASISDREDGYTF. The CDR3 nucleotides are TGTGCCAGCATTTCGGACAGGGAAGATGGCTACACCTTC.

This chain uses TRBV29-1 with TRBJ1-4; a possible D gene is TRBD1 (5 bases). Germline-derived CDR1 and CDR2 are SQVTM and ANQGSEA. V gave up 8 bases and J gave up 8 bases, with 15 bases separating them. This CDR3 is 12 amino acids long. The DNA of the CDR3 is TGCAGCTCCCACGCGGGGGACGAAAAACTGTTTTTT. Protein: CSSHAGDEKLFF.

V is TRBV6-4 and J is TRBJ1-2; 10 bases are a match to TRBD1. The CDR3 is made up of 16 amino acids. The junction had 5 bases not matched to a gene; V was cut back by 0 bases and J by 4 bases. Per the germline V gene, CDR1 is MRHNA and CDR2 is SNTAGT. CDR3 region: CASSDSPGQGIYGYTF. As DNA, the CDR3 is TGTGCCAGCAGTGACTCACCGGGACAGGGGATCTATGGCTACACCTTC.

This chain links TRBV5-1 with TRBJ1-1; D is ambiguous. This CDR3 has 15 residues. Germline CDR1 and CDR2: SGHRS and YFSETQ. V was shortened by 3 bases and J by 1 base, with 13 bases between the two germline ends. Here the CDR3 reads CASSSLQLQNTEAFF. The CDR3 coding sequence is TGCGCCAGCAGCTCCTTACAGTTACAGAACACTGAAGCTTTCTTT. The variable domain in full, completed from reference TRBV5-1 and TRBJ1-1, reads KAGVTQTPRYLIKTRGQQVTLSCSPISGHRSVSWYQQTPGQGLQFLFEYFSETQRNKGNFPGRFSGRQFSNSRSEMNVSTLELGDSALYLCASSSLQLQNTEAFFGQGTRLTVV.

This chain joins TRBV6-1 and TRBJ2-2; D unresolved. This CDR3 comprises 11 residues. The V gene lost 3 bases and the J gene lost 7 bases, with 3 bases spanning the gap. Germline V lookup: CDR1 MNHNS, CDR2 SASEGT. CDR3 in DNA: TGTGCCAGCAGTGACAGCGGGGAGCTGTTTTTT. Translation gives CASSDSGELFF.

The chain joins TRBV2 to TRBJ2-3; TRBD2 aligns across 13 bases. Looked up from germline, CDR1 is SNHLY and CDR2 is FYNNEI. Losses at the gene ends were 6 bases for V and 5 bases for J; bases not matched to a gene: 2. This CDR3 has 14 residues. CDR3 amino acids: CASRLAGGQDTQYF. Here the CDR3 DNA reads TGTGCCAGCAGACTAGCGGGGGGGCAAGATACGCAGTATTTT.

CDR3 protein: CASSFSPGVPEAFF. The CDR3 DNA reads TGTGCCAGCAGCTTTTCCCCAGGGGTCCCTGAAGCTTTCTTT. This chain uses TRBV7-3 with TRBJ1-1, with D possibly being TRBD1 (6 bases). The CDR3 length is 14 residues. Trimming removed 3 bases at V and 6 bases at J, with 14 bases between. CDR1 is SGHTA, CDR2 FQGTGA, per germline.

This chain joins TRBV9 and TRBJ1-1; D call uncertain. Germline V gene data show CDR1 as SGDLS and CDR2 as YYNGEE. V lost 0 bases and J lost 1, with 7 bases in between. The CDR3 contains 14 residues. The CDR3, as DNA: TGTGCCAGCAGCGTAGCGGGAGAGAACACTGAAGCTTTCTTT. Translation: CASSVAGENTEAFF.

The V and J genes are TRBV10-1 and TRBJ2-7; D call uncertain. The CDR3 is 13 residues long. The V end lost 6 bases, the J end lost 0 bases, and 9 bases lay between the germline ends. From germline, CDR1 is WNHNN and CDR2 SYGVQD (reference sequence). The CDR3 region has the DNA TGCGCCAGCAGCCCTTCTAGCTCCTACGAGCAGTACTTC. Translated, it gives CASSPSSSYEQYF.

The gene calls are TRBV6-2 or TRBV6-3 and TRBJ2-2, with TRBD1 matching 7 bases. CDR3 length: 14 amino acids. The germline CDR1 and CDR2 sequences are MNHEY and SVGEGT. V lost 0 bases, J lost 7 bases, and 2 bases stayed unmatched. CDR3 nucleotide sequence: TGTGCCAGCAGTTACTCGACAGGGCTCGGGGAGCTGTTTTTT. Its protein product is CASSYSTGLGELFF.

The chain uses TRBV5-1 and TRBJ2-7, with unresolved D. The CDR3 contains 14 residues. Trimming took off 2 bases at V and 0 bases at J, with 9 bases between the two ends. Germline V gene sequence: CDR1 SGHRS, CDR2 YFSETQ. The CDR3 here is CASSLASSSYEQYF. The CDR3 DNA reads TGCGCCAGCAGCTTAGCCTCAAGCTCCTACGAGCAGTACTTC.

This clone was counted once. The rearrangement links TRBV19 to TRBJ1-5; 7 bases align to TRBD1. Germline V gene data show CDR1 as LNHDA and CDR2 as SQIVND (reference sequence). After removal of 7 bases from V and 7 bases from J, the junction contained 10 bases not matched to a gene. CDR3 length: 14 amino acids. The CDR3 nucleotides are TGTGCCAGTACTAGGGACAGCGTCCGGCAGCCCCAGCATTTT. Translation gives CASTRDSVRQPQHF.

CDR3 DNA: TGCAGCGCCCGGCGGGACGCCGGGAGTACTGAAGCTTTCTTT. It codes for CSARRDAGSTEAFF. The chain uses TRBV29-1 and TRBJ1-1; a possible D gene is TRBD1 (5 bases). Trimming shortened V by 7 bases and J by 5 bases, and 20 bases separated the two germline ends. The CDR3 has 14 residues. Germline-derived CDR1 and CDR2 are SQVTM and ANQGSEA.

The chain uses TRBV14 and TRBJ1-1, with no clear D. With 4 bases removed from V and 4 bases from J, the gap between germline ends came to 10 bases. Germline V CDR1 and CDR2: SGHDN, FVKESK. The CDR3 spans 13 residues. CDR3 sequence: CASSLRHVTEAFF. CDR3 bases: TGTGCCAGCAGCCTCCGACACGTCACTGAAGCTTTCTTT.

This clone was picked up a small number of times. This sequence joins TRBV10-3 and TRBJ1-6; the match to TRBD1 covers 7 bases. The CDR3 covers 13 residues. Germline CDR1 reads ENHRY; CDR2 reads SYGVKD. Trimming at V came to 8 bases and at J to 7 bases, leaving 5 bases not matched to a gene. The CDR3 reads CAIRQGSNSPLHF. The CDR3 DNA reads as TGTGCCATCCGACAGGGAAGCAATTCACCCCTCCACTTT.

The V gene is TRBV28, the J gene TRBJ1-2, with TRBD1 identical over 9 bases. V dropped 5 bases and J dropped 3; count of bases not matched to a gene: 7. This CDR3 has 15 amino acids. Germline V gene sequence: CDR1 MDHEN, CDR2 SYDVKM. This chain's CDR3 is CASSLTGGPDYGYTF. The CDR3 DNA sequence: TGTGCCAGCAGTCTCACAGGGGGCCCTGACTATGGCTACACCTTC.

The chain employs TRBV5-1 and TRBJ2-5; D is possibly TRBD2 (6 bases). Germline CDR1 is SGHRS and CDR2 is YFSETQ. The CDR3 covers 12 residues. Trimming took 4 bases from V and 2 from J, leaving 6 bases between them. The chain's CDR3 is CASSRGQETQYF. In DNA form, the CDR3 reads TGCGCCAGCAGCCGGGGGCAAGAGACCCAGTACTTC.

This clone was found a few times. The chain has TRBV15 and TRBJ1-6, with D maybe TRBD1 (5 bases). The V end was cut by 6 bases, the J end by 6 bases, with 9 bases between. The CDR3 runs 13 residues. CDR1 is LNHNV, CDR2 YYDKDF, per germline (reference sequence). CDR3 bases: TGTGCCACCAGTGGCAGGGCTAATTCACCCCTCCACTTT. As protein: CATSGRANSPLHF.

CDR3 sequence reads: CASSLSLGETQYF. CDR3 DNA sequence: TGTGCCAGCAGCTTATCACTAGGAGAGACCCAGTACTTC. The rearrangement uses TRBV7-3 and TRBJ2-5, with a possible D match to TRBD2 (5 bases). Germline CDR1 is SGHTA and CDR2 is FQGTGA. The CDR3 is 13 amino acids. Trimming stripped 2 bases from V and 4 bases from J, with 8 bases between.

This chain links TRBV6-5 with TRBJ2-3; 8 bases are shared with TRBD2. The V gene end was trimmed by 0 bases and the J gene end by 5 bases; junction bases not matched to a gene: 7. Germline V gene lookup returns CDR1 MNHEY and CDR2 SVGAGI. This CDR3 spans 16 amino acids. CDR3 DNA: TGTGCCAGCAGTTACTCTTCGGCGGGGGGTAAAGATACGCAGTATTTT. It encodes CASSYSSAGGKDTQYF.

The chain links TRBV5-1 to TRBJ1-2, with 8 bases matching TRBD1. Germline CDR1 and CDR2: SGHRS and YFSETQ. The junction had 7 bases not matched to a gene; V was cut back by 1 base and J by 8 bases. The CDR3 loop spans 14 amino acids. For the CDR3, the DNA is TGCGCCAGCAGCTTGAATCAGGGGGCTAACGGCTACACCTTC. Translating gives CASSLNQGANGYTF.

This chain connects TRBV9 to TRBJ2-7; TRBD2 aligns across 14 bases. Losses at the gene ends were 4 bases for V and 2 bases for J; bases not matched to a gene: 14. The germline gives CDR1 SGDLS, CDR2 YYNGEE. The length of the CDR3 is 19 residues. The CDR3 DNA reads TGTGCCAGCAGCCCCCATAGCGGGACTAGCGGGGGTCCTACCTACGAGCAGTACTTC. Residues: CASSPHSGTSGGPTYEQYF.

Only one count was recorded for this clone. The CDR3 reads CASSPLGGGTYNEQFF. The DNA of the CDR3 is TGTGCCAGCAGCCCCCTTGGCGGGGGGACCTACAATGAGCAGTTCTTC. The rearrangement uses TRBV5-4 and TRBJ2-1, with 8 bases that match TRBD2. The junction had 8 bases not matched to a gene; V was cut back by 4 bases and J by 2 bases. The CDR3 consists of 16 residues. Germline V gene sequence: CDR1 SGHNT, CDR2 YYREEE (reference sequence).

This clone appeared once. The chain employs TRBV6-5 and TRBJ1-2, with unresolved D. There are 14 residues in the CDR3. Germline-derived CDR1 and CDR2 are MNHEY and SVGAGI. Trimming removed 8 bases at V and 3 bases at J, with 16 bases between. The DNA of the CDR3 is TGTGCCAGCTCCCCACCCCAGATGTACTATGGCTACACCTTC. Amino acids: CASSPPQMYYGYTF.